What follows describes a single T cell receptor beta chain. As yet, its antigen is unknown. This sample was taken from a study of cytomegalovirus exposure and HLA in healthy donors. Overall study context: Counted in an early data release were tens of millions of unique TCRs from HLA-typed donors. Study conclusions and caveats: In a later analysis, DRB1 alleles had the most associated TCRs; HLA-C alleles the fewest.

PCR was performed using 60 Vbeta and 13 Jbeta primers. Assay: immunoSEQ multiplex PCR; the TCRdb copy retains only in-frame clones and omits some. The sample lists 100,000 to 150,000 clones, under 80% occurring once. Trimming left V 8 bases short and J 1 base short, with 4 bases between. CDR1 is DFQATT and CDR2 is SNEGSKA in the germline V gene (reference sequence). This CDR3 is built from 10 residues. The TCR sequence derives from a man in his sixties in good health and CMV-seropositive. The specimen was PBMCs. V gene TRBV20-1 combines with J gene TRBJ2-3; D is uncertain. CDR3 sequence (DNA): TGCAGTTCGGGCACAGATACGCAGTATTTT. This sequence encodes CSSGTDTQYF.